One sample yielded the 31 T cell receptor beta chains listed below, sequenced in a study of blood T cell repertoires in COVID-19 (dated by TCRdb to about 2020). Library construction relied on the immunoSEQ multiplex PCR assay. Not all clones reach the TCRdb copy of this immuneACCESS table, which keeps in-frame sequences only. Checked studies attribute under half of the gap to unresolved V genes and leave the rest unexplained. This sample comprises about 170,000 clones, around nine tenths of them detected only once. The ten largest clonotypes hold 2.5% of the sample. Sequenced: peripheral blood. The receptors were gathered from a woman older than 75 with COVID-19, enrolled during active disease.

This chain uses TRBV5-1 with TRBJ2-6, with TRBD2 matching over 7 bases. CDR3 length equals 19 residues. From germline, CDR1 is SGHRS and CDR2 YFSETQ. J was trimmed by 1 base and V by 5 bases; bases with no gene match: 15. CDR3 sequence reads: CASSHQSGTAGSGANVLTF. As DNA, the CDR3 is TGCGCCAGCAGTCACCAAAGCGGGACGGCCGGTTCTGGGGCCAACGTCCTGACTTTC.

This clone was detected only once. The chain has TRBV9 and TRBJ2-7; possible D gene TRBD1, 6 bases. This CDR3 is 14 amino acids long. Per germline, CDR1 SGDLS and CDR2 YYNGEE. Trimming took 0 bases from V and 3 from J, leaving 10 bases between them. The CDR3 DNA is TGTGCCAGCAGCGTAGGGGACACCGACTACGAGCAGTACTTC. This gives the protein CASSVGDTDYEQYF.

The chain is built from TRBV7-9 and TRBJ2-7, with 9 bases fitting TRBD1. The J segment lost 3 bases and the V segment lost 5 bases, leaving 8 bases of the junction unmatched. The CDR3 length is 15 residues. Per germline, CDR1 SEHNR and CDR2 FQNEAQ (reference sequence). The CDR3 sequence is CASSAQGAPNYEQYF. Written as DNA, the CDR3 is TGTGCCAGCAGCGCACAGGGGGCGCCTAACTACGAGCAGTACTTC.

The genes are TRBV28 and TRBJ1-5; D might be TRBD1 (5 bases). Germline V CDR1 and CDR2: MDHEN, SYDVKM. V lost 8 bases and J 0 bases, leaving 11 bases between the germline ends. The CDR3 length is 14 residues. CDR3 in amino acids: CASASTVSNQPQHF. The CDR3 DNA reads as TGTGCCAGCGCCTCGACAGTTAGCAATCAGCCCCAGCATTTT. The variable domain in full, with the rest retrieved from reference TRBV28 and TRBJ1-5, is DVKVTQSSRYLVKRTGEKVFLECVQDMDHENMFWYRQDPGLGLRLIYFSYDVKMKEKGDIPEGYSVSREKKERFSLILESASTNQTSMYLCASASTVSNQPQHFGDGTRLSIL.

The chain employs TRBV7-9 and TRBJ2-1; D possibly corresponds to TRBD1 (6 bases). Trimming took off 1 base at V and 7 bases at J, with 14 bases between the two ends. This CDR3 is built from 15 residues. CDR1 and CDR2 from the germline V gene are SEHNR and FQNEAQ (reference sequence). CDR3 sequence: CASSLELGAKNEQFF. CDR3 DNA sequence: TGTGCCAGCAGCTTAGAGCTGGGGGCGAAGAATGAGCAGTTCTTC. Full variable domain (rest looked up from reference TRBV7-9 and TRBJ2-1): DTGVSQNPRHKITKRGQNVTFRCDPISEHNRLYWYRQTLGQGPEFLTYFQNEAQLEKSRLLSDRFSAERPKGSFSTLEIQRTEQGDSAMYLCASSLELGAKNEQFFGPGTRLTVL.

This clone came up once. The gene calls are TRBV9 and TRBJ2-2; D ambiguous. Germline-derived CDR1 and CDR2 are SGDLS and YYNGEE. The CDR3 is 12 residues long. V lost 4 bases, J lost 3 bases, and 4 bases lay in between. CDR3 region: CASSPYTGELFF. CDR3 DNA sequence: TGTGCCAGCAGCCCATACACCGGGGAGCTGTTTTTT.

The table lists this clone with a count of one. V gene TRBV5-4 combines with J gene TRBJ2-3, with a tentative D call TRBD1 (5 bases). Germline V CDR1 and CDR2: SGHNT, YYREEE (reference sequence). Deletions cut 0 bases from V and 9 bases from J, with 8 bases between. The CDR3 extends over 12 amino acids. For the CDR3, the DNA is TGTGCCAGCAGCTTGGTCGCAGGGACGCAGTATTTT. Translated: CASSLVAGTQYF. The full variable domain, with the rest looked up from reference TRBV5-4 and TRBJ2-3, is ETGVTQSPTHLIKTRGQQVTLRCSSQSGHNTVSWYQQALGQGPQFIFQYYREEENGRGNFPPRFSGLQFPNYSSELNVNALELDDSALYLCASSLVAGTQYFGPGTRLTVL.

The gene calls are TRBV10-3 and TRBJ2-5, with D possibly TRBD1 on 5 matching bases. Germline CDR1 ENHRY, CDR2 SYGVKD. The CDR3 is 13 amino acids. Trimming removed 6 bases at V and 1 base at J, with 9 bases between. CDR3 in amino acids: CAIRADSQETQYF. CDR3 in DNA: TGTGCCATCAGGGCCGACAGCCAAGAGACCCAGTACTTC.

This clone has only a few counts. This chain connects TRBV19 to TRBJ1-3; 7 bases line up with TRBD1. Looked up from germline, CDR1 is LNHDA and CDR2 is SQIVND (reference sequence). Trimming at V came to 5 bases and at J to 2 bases, leaving 3 bases not matched to a gene. The CDR3 has 14 amino acids. As DNA, the CDR3 is TGTGCCAGTAGTCTGACAGGGCCTGGAAACACCATATATTTT. Residues: CASSLTGPGNTIYF.

The rearrangement links TRBV28 to TRBJ1-3; D is perhaps TRBD1 (5 bases). This CDR3 has 15 residues. The V gene's germline CDR1 is MDHEN and CDR2 SYDVKM. The V end was cut by 6 bases, the J end by 4 bases, with 16 bases between. The CDR3 region is CASSRRGGQGNTIYF. The CDR3 DNA sequence: TGTGCCAGCAGCCGTAGGGGTGGCCAAGGAAACACCATATATTTT. Using reference TRBV28 and TRBJ1-3 for the parts outside the CDR3, the full variable domain is DVKVTQSSRYLVKRTGEKVFLECVQDMDHENMFWYRQDPGLGLRLIYFSYDVKMKEKGDIPEGYSVSREKKERFSLILESASTNQTSMYLCASSRRGGQGNTIYFGEGSWLTVV.

The gene calls are TRBV7-6 and TRBJ2-5; TRBD2 matches 10 bases. V lost 5 bases to trimming and J lost 1 base; unmatched junction nucleotides: 4. This CDR3 is built from 15 residues. The germline V gene has CDR1 SGHVS and CDR2 FNYEAQ. The CDR3 DNA sequence: TGTGCCAGCAGCCCGACTAGCGGGCCCCAAGAGACCCAGTACTTC. This translates into CASSPTSGPQETQYF.

The chain links TRBV28 to TRBJ1-1; 7 bases line up with TRBD1. The CDR3 runs to 14 residues. Germline loops: CDR1 MDHEN, CDR2 SYDVKM. J lost 11 bases, V lost 3 bases, and 12 bases had no gene match. The CDR3, as DNA: TGTGCCAGCAGTTTCCTGACAGGGAAGGTGTTGGCTTTCTTT. It translates to CASSFLTGKVLAFF.

V is TRBV6-2 or TRBV6-3 and J is TRBJ1-5, with D maybe TRBD1 (6 bases). This CDR3 is built from 13 residues. Trimming removed 2 bases at V and 7 bases at J, with 9 bases between. Per germline, CDR1 MNHEY and CDR2 SVGEGT. The CDR3 region has the DNA TGTGCCAGCAGTTACGGGGGCGGACAGCCCCAGCATTTT. Amino acids: CASSYGGGQPQHF.

This chain links TRBV14 with TRBJ2-3; possibly TRBD2 for D (5 bases). In germline, CDR1 is SGHDN, CDR2 FVKESK. The CDR3 consists of 14 residues. V lost 4 bases and J lost 2, with 10 bases in between. CDR3 sequence: CASSPAGLTDTQYF. The DNA for the CDR3 is TGTGCCAGCAGCCCCGCGGGCCTCACAGATACGCAGTATTTT.

Remarks on this clone: A read error may produce the germline difference seen at one junction end. The gene calls are TRBV5-8 and TRBJ2-7; TRBD2 aligns across 11 bases. The CDR3 spans 14 residues. CDR1 is SGHTS and CDR2 is YDEGEE in the germline V gene. The CDR3 sequence is CASSFGLLAGELNF. The CDR3 DNA follows: TGTGCCAGCAGCTTTGGTTTACTAGCGGGGGAGCTCAACTTC.

The chain carries TRBV18 and TRBJ2-2; 12 nucleotides align to TRBD2. Germline V gene sequence: CDR1 KGHSH, CDR2 LQKENI. The V and J ends lost 3 bases and 6 bases, in that order; junction bases with no gene match: 5. The CDR3 runs to 16 residues. The CDR3 nucleotides read TGTGCCAGCTCACCCCCGACTAGCGGGAGCCCCGGGGAGCTGTTTTTT. Its translation is CASSPPTSGSPGELFF. Full variable domain (remainder filled in from reference TRBV18 and TRBJ2-2): NAGVMQNPRHLVRRRGQEARLRCSPMKGHSHVYWYRQLPEEGLKFMVYLQKENIIDESGMPKERFSAEFPKEGPSILRIQQVVRGDSAAYFCASSPPTSGSPGELFFGEGSRLTVL.

This clone was seen only a few times. This rearrangement joins TRBV4-2 to TRBJ1-2; D is uncertain. Germline V gene data show CDR1 as LGHNA and CDR2 as YNFKEQ. Trimming took off 0 bases at V and 4 bases at J, with 18 bases between the two ends. The CDR3 extends over 17 amino acids. CDR3 protein: CASSQETSLPGSYGYTF. Here the CDR3 DNA reads TGTGCCAGCAGCCAAGAAACCTCTTTGCCAGGCAGCTATGGCTACACCTTC.

The chain couples TRBV27 to TRBJ1-6, with D perhaps TRBD1 (5 bases). The CDR3 has 15 residues. Germline CDR1 reads MNHEY; CDR2 reads SMNVEV (reference sequence). Trimming stripped 5 bases from V and 4 bases from J, with 12 bases between. CDR3 amino acids: CASSGMGLYNSPLHF. Here the CDR3 DNA reads TGTGCCAGCAGTGGAATGGGACTGTATAATTCACCCCTCCACTTT.

The V gene is TRBV4-3, the J gene TRBJ2-5; D gene uncertain. V lost 4 bases and J lost 5, with 14 bases in between. CDR1 and CDR2 from the germline V gene are LGHNA and YSLEER. CDR3 length equals 14 residues. The DNA for the CDR3 is TGCGCCAGCAGCCTAAGACTTGGTGCGGAGACCCAGTACTTC. Amino acids: CASSLRLGAETQYF.

The V and J genes are TRBV4-1 and TRBJ1-4; possible D gene TRBD1, 5 bases. Germline V CDR1 and CDR2: MGHRA, YSYEKL. Trimming took off 6 bases at V and 7 bases at J, with 12 bases between the two ends. The CDR3 spans 13 residues. CDR3 region: CASSLVRGEKLFF. Written as DNA, the CDR3 is TGCGCCAGCAGTCTAGTTAGGGGTGAAAAACTGTTTTTT.

The chain uses TRBV24-1 and TRBJ1-4, with D unclear. V lost 4 bases and J 8 bases, leaving 16 bases between the germline ends. The CDR3 runs 15 residues. Germline V gene lookup returns CDR1 KGHDR and CDR2 SFDVKD. The CDR3 sequence is CATSDIAGGEEKLFF. DNA for the CDR3: TGTGCCACCAGTGACATCGCAGGAGGAGAGGAAAAACTGTTTTTT.

This clone appeared once. The V gene is TRBV5-1, the J gene TRBJ1-6, with 7 bases matching TRBD1. Trimming cost V 4 bases and J 6 bases; bases outside gene matches: 4. CDR1 is SGHRS, CDR2 YFSETQ, per germline. The CDR3 spans 14 residues. CDR3 in DNA: TGCGCCAGCAGCAAGGGACAGACTAATTCACCCCTCCACTTT. Protein sequence: CASSKGQTNSPLHF.

The chain combines TRBV6-4 with TRBJ2-3, with 8 bases matching TRBD1. Germline lookup yields CDR1 MRHNA and CDR2 SNTAGT. The CDR3 is 13 residues long. With 4 bases clipped from V and 3 bases from J, the junction kept 0 bases outside the gene matches. The CDR3, as DNA: TGTGCCAGCAGTGGGACAGGGACAGATACGCAGTATTTT. This translates into CASSGTGTDTQYF.

The chain employs TRBV27 and TRBJ2-2; D is perhaps TRBD2 (6 bases). The CDR3 extends over 16 amino acids. Trimming pared 3 bases from V and 1 base from J, leaving 12 bases between. The V gene's germline CDR1 is MNHEY and CDR2 SMNVEV (reference sequence). The CDR3 region has the DNA TGTGCCAGCAGTTTCAACGCGGGGATGAACACCGGGGAGCTGTTTTTT. Encoded protein: CASSFNAGMNTGELFF.

The CDR3 loop reads CASTPVNTGNTEAFF. The DNA of the CDR3 is TGTGCCAGCACCCCTGTTAATACAGGGAACACTGAAGCTTTCTTT. The J gene is TRBJ1-1, the V gene TRBV5-6; D is possibly TRBD1 (5 bases). The CDR3 runs to 15 residues. In germline, CDR1 is SGHDT, CDR2 YYEEEE. Trimming removed 6 bases from V and 1 base from J, with 16 bases in between. The whole variable domain, remainder taken from reference TRBV5-6 and TRBJ1-1, is DAGVTQSPTHLIKTRGQQVTLRCSPKSGHDTVSWYQQALGQGPQFIFQYYEEEERQRGNFPDRFSGHQFPNYSSELNVNALLLGDSALYLCASTPVNTGNTEAFFGQGTRLTVV.

The genes are TRBV9 and TRBJ1-2; a weak D match, TRBD1 (6 bases). Germline-derived CDR1 and CDR2 are SGDLS and YYNGEE. Between the trimmed V and J ends, which lost 1 base and 6 bases, there was a span of 22 bases. There are 17 residues in the CDR3. CDR3: CASSVSPVEDSGDGYTF. DNA for the CDR3: TGTGCCAGCAGCGTATCGCCCGTAGAGGACAGCGGCGATGGCTACACCTTC.

This rearrangement joins TRBV7-9 to TRBJ1-4; possible D gene TRBD1, 6 bases. The CDR3 contains 15 residues. The germline V gene encodes CDR1 SEHNR and CDR2 FQNEAQ (reference sequence). The V end lost 5 bases, the J end lost 7 bases, and 17 bases lay between the germline ends. CDR3 DNA sequence: TGTGCCAGCAGCCTGGGCGGTATAGGGGGTGAAAAACTGTTTTTT. Its translation: CASSLGGIGGEKLFF.

This chain uses TRBV28 with TRBJ1-1; 7 bases fit TRBD1. The V gene end was trimmed by 4 bases and the J gene end by 0 bases; junction bases not matched to a gene: 5. The germline V gene has CDR1 MDHEN and CDR2 SYDVKM. There are 15 residues in the CDR3. The CDR3 here is CASSWRGRVNTEAFF. CDR3 in DNA: TGTGCCAGCAGTTGGAGGGGGCGCGTGAACACTGAAGCTTTCTTT.

The rearrangement uses TRBV7-3 and TRBJ2-7; no clear D gene. From germline, CDR1 is SGHTA and CDR2 FQGTGA. The CDR3 totals 15 residues. The V end was cut by 5 bases, the J end by 2 bases, with 16 bases between. As DNA, the CDR3 is TGTGCCAGCAGCCCCGGCTCAGGATCCCCCTACGAGCAGTACTTC. Its translation is CASSPGSGSPYEQYF. Drawing the rest from reference TRBV7-3 and TRBJ2-7, the complete variable domain is GAGVSQTPSNKVTEKGKYVELRCDPISGHTALYWYRQSLGQGPEFLIYFQGTGAADDSGLPNDRFFAVRPEGSVSTLKIQRTERGDSAVYLCASSPGSGSPYEQYFGPGTRLTVT.

As to this clone: The sample holds other DNA sequences that translate to the same CDR3. The chain uses TRBV18 and TRBJ2-2, with 7 positions matching TRBD1. CDR3 length: 15 amino acids. J gave up 3 bases and V 1 base, and 2 bases lay outside the gene matches. Germline lookup yields CDR1 KGHSH and CDR2 LQKENI. The CDR3 reads CASSPRQGDTGELFF. The CDR3, as DNA: TGTGCCAGCTCACCACGACAGGGTGACACCGGGGAGCTGTTTTTT.

The chain has TRBV3-1 (or the pseudogene TRBV3-2) and TRBJ2-3; 16 nucleotides line up with TRBD2. V was pared by 1 base and J by 4 bases, with 5 bases of the junction left unmatched. The CDR3 loop spans 18 amino acids. Germline V CDR1 and CDR2: LGHDT, YNNKEL (reference sequence). The CDR3 here is CASSQVGTSGRGPDTQYF. The CDR3 nucleotides are TGTGCCAGCAGCCAAGTAGGGACTAGCGGGAGGGGCCCAGATACGCAGTATTTT.